The sequence of this T cell receptor beta chain was determined in a study of CD8 T cells in ankylosing spondylitis. CDR1 and CDR2 from the germline V gene are SGHRS and YFSETQ. J gave up 3 bases and V 7 bases, and 12 bases lay outside the gene matches. This CDR3 contains 15 residues. As the method for making TCR beta libraries, quantitative 5'-RACE with molecular barcodes was used. TCRdb passed the 5' RACE reads through MiXCR, listing each CDR3 protein once. The sample holds about 350,000 distinct CDR3 sequences, roughly 20% seen once. The receptor was isolated from a male donor with ankylosing spondylitis or in good health (not recorded which). Sample: blood, either unsorted or a sorted T cell fraction (not recorded which). The chain couples TRBV5-1 to TRBJ1-1, with TRBD1 identical over 7 bases. CDR3 sequence reads: CASSPRQGWDTEAFF. For the CDR3, the DNA is TGCGCCAGCTCCCCACGACAGGGCTGGGACACTGAAGCTTTCTTT.